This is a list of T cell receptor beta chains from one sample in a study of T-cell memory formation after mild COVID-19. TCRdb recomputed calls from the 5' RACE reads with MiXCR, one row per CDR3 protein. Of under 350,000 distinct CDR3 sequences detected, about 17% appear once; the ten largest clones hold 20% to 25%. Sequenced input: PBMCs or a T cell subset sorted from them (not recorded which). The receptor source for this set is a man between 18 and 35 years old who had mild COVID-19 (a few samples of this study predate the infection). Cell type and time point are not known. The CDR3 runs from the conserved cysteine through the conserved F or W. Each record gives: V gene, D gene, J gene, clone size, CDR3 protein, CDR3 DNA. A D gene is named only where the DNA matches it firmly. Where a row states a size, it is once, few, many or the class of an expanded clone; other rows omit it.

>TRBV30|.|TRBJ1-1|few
CAWAPWGTEAFF
TGTGCCTGGGCTCCTTGGGGCACTGAAGCTTTCTTT
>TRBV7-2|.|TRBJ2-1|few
CASSFTFSVVALDEQFF
TGTGCCAGCAGCTTTACCTTCTCTGTAGTCGCCTTGGATGAGCAGTTCTTC
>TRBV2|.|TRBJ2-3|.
CASSEALRTDTQYF
TGTGCCAGCAGTGAAGCGCTTCGGACAGATACGCAGTATTTT
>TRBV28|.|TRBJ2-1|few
CASRDKRQFF
TGTGCCAGCAGGGACAAAAGACAGTTCTTC
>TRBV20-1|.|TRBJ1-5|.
CSVTDRINQPQHF
TGCAGTGTTACCGATCGGATTAATCAGCCCCAGCATTTT
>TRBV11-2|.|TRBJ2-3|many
CASRPVRDTQYF
TGTGCCAGCAGACCGGTTCGGGATACGCAGTATTTT
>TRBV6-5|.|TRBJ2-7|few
CASSYSGSSPYF
TGTGCCAGCAGTTACTCGGGCAGCTCGCCGTACTTC
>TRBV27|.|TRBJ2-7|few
CASGEEQYF
TGTGCCAGCGGAGAAGAGCAGTACTTC
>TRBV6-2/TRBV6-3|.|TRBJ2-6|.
CASSPSSSGANVPTF
TGTGCCAGCAGCCCGTCGTCCTCTGGGGCCAACGTCCCGACTTTC
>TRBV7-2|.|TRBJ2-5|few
CASSLPVGAFETQYF
TGTGCCAGCAGCTTACCTGTGGGGGCGTTTGAGACCCAGTACTTC
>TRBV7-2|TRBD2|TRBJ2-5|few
CANSVGGGVQTQYF
TGTGCCAACTCCGTAGGCGGGGGGGTGCAGACCCAGTACTTC
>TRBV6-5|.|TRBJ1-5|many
CASSRAVGNQPQHF
TGTGCCAGCAGCCGAGCGGTGGGCAATCAGCCCCAGCATTTT
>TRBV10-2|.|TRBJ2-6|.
CASSVVGRGYSGANVLTF
TGCGCCAGCAGTGTAGTAGGCAGGGGATACTCTGGGGCCAACGTCCTGACTTTC
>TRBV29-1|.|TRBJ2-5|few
CSVGIELGGRETQYF
TGCAGCGTTGGAATCGAGTTGGGGGGGCGAGAGACCCAGTACTTC
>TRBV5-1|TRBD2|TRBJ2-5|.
CASSPAGGGETQYF
TGCGCCAGCAGCCCGGCGGGGGGCGGGGAGACCCAGTACTTC